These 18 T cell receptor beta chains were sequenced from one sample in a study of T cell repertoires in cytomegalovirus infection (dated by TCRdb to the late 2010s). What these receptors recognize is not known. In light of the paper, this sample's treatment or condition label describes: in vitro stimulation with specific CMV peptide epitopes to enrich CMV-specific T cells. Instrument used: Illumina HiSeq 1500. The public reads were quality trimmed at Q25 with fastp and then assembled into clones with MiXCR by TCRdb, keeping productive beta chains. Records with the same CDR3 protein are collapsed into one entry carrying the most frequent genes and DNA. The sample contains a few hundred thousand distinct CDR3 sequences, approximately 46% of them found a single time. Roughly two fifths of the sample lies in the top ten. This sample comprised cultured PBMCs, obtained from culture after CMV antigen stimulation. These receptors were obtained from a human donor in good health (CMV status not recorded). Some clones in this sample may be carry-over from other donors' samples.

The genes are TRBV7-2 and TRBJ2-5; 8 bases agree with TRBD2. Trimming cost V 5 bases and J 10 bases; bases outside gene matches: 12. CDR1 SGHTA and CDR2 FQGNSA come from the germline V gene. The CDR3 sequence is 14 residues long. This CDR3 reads CASSPVGGAEGQYF. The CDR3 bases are TGTGCCAGCAGCCCCGTCGGGGGGGCGGAGGGCCAGTACTTC. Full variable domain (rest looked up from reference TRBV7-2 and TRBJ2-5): GAGVSQSPSNKVTEKGKDVELRCDPISGHTALYWYRQSLGQGLEFLIYFQGNSAPDKSGLPSDRFSAERTGGSVSTLTIQRTQQEDSAVYLCASSPVGGAEGQYFGPGTRLLVL.

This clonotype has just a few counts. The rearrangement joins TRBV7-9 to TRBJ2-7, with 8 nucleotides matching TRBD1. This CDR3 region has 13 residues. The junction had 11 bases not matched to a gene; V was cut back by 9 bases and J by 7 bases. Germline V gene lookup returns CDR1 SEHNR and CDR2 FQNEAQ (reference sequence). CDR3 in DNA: TGTGCCAGTTCGGAGCAGGGGGCACGAGAGCAGTACTTC. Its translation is CASSEQGAREQYF.

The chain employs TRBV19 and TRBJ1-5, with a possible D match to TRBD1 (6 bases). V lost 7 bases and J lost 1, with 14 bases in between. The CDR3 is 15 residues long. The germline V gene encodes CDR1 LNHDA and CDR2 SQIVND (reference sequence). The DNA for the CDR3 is TGTGCCAGTACTTATGGGGGCTTCAGCAATCAGCCCCAGCATTTT. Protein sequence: CASTYGGFSNQPQHF.

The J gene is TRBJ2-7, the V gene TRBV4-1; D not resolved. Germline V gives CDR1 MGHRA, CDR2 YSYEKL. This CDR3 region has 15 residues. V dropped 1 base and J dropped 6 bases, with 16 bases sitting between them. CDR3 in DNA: TGCGCCAGCAGCCAAGGGTCTGAGTCTCGTCGCGAGCAGTACTTC. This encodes CASSQGSESRREQYF.

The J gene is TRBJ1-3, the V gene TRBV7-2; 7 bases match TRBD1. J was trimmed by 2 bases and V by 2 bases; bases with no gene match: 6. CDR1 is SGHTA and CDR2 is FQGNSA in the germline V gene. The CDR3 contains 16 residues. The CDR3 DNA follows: TGTGCCAGCAGCTTATCTACAGGGGCTACTGGAAACACCATATATTTT. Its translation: CASSLSTGATGNTIYF.

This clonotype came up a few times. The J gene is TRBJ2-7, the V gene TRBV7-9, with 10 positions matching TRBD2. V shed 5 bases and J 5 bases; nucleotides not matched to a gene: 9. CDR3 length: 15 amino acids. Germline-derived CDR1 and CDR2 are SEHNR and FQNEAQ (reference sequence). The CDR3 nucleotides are TGTGCCAGCAGCCTCCCGGGACTAGCGCGTGACGAGCAGTACTTC. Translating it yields CASSLPGLARDEQYF.

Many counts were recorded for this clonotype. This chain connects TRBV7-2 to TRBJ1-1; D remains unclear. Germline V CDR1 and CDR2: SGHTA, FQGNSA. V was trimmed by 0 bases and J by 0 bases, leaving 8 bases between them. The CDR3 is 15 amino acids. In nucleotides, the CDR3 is TGTGCCAGCAGCTTAGCCCCGGGGATGAACACTGAAGCTTTCTTT. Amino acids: CASSLAPGMNTEAFF.

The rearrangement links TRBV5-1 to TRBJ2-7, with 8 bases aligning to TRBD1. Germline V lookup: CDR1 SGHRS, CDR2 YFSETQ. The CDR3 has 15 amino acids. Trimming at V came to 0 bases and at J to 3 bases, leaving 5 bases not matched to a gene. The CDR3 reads CASSLDPGGLYEQYF. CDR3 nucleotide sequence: TGCGCCAGCAGCTTGGACCCAGGGGGCCTCTACGAGCAGTACTTC.

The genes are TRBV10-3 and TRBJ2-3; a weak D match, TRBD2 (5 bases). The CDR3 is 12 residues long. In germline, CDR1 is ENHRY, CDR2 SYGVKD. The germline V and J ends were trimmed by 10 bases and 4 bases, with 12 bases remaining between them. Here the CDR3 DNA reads TGTGCCACCGACGGGGTTTCAGATACGCAGTATTTT. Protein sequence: CATDGVSDTQYF.

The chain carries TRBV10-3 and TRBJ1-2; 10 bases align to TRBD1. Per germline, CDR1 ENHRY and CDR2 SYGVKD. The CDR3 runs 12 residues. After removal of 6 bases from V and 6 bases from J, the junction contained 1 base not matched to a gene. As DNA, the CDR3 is TGTGCCATCAGAGGACAGGGGGATGGCTACACCTTC. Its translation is CAIRGQGDGYTF.

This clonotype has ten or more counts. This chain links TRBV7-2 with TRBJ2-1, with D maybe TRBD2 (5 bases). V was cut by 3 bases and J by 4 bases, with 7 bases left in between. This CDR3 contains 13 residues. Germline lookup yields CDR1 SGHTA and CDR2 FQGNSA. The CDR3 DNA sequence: TGTGCCAGCAGCTTCAGCGGATACAATGAGCAGTTCTTC. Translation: CASSFSGYNEQFF.

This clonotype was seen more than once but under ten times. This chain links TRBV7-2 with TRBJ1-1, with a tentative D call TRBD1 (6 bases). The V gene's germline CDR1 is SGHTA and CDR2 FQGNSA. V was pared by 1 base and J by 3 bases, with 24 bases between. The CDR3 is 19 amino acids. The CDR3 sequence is CASSLDGVQGRGGYTEAFF. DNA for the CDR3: TGTGCCAGCAGCTTAGATGGGGTACAAGGGAGGGGGGGGTACACTGAAGCTTTCTTT. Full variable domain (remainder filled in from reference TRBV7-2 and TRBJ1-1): GAGVSQSPSNKVTEKGKDVELRCDPISGHTALYWYRQSLGQGLEFLIYFQGNSAPDKSGLPSDRFSAERTGGSVSTLTIQRTQQEDSAVYLCASSLDGVQGRGGYTEAFFGQGTRLTVV.

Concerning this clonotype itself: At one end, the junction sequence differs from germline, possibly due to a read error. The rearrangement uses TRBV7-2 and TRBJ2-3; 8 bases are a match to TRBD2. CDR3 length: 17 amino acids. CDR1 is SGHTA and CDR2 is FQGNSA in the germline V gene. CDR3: CASSSLAGSVSTNTQYF. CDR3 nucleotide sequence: TGTGCCAGCAGCTCCTTAGCGGGATCCGTTAGCACAAATACGCAGTATTTT.

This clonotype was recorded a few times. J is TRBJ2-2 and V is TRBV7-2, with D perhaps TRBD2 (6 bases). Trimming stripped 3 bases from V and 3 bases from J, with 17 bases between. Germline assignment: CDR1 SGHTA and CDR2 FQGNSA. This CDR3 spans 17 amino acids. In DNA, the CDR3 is TGTGCCAGCAGCTTTTTTGGGGACTTTAGGTACACCGGGGAGCTGTTTTTT. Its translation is CASSFFGDFRYTGELFF.

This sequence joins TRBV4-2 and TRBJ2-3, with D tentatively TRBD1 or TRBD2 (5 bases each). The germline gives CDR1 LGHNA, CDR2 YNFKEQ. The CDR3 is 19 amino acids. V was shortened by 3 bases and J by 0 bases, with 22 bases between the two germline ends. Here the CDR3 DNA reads TGTGCCAGCAGCCAGAGGGCATTAACAGGTGGCCCTAGCACAGATACGCAGTATTTT. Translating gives CASSQRALTGGPSTDTQYF.

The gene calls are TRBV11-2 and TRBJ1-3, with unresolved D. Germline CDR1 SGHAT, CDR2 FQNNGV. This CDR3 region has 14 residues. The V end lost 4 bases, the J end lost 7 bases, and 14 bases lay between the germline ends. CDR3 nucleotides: TGTGCCAGCAGCTCAGTGGACCGGGCCAACACCATATATTTT. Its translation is CASSSVDRANTIYF.

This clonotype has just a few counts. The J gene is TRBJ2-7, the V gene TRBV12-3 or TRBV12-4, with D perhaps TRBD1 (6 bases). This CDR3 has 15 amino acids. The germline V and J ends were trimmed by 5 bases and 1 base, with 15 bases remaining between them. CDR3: CASSPASTGSYEQYF. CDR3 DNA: TGTGCCAGCAGTCCCGCCTCGACAGGTTCCTACGAGCAGTACTTC.

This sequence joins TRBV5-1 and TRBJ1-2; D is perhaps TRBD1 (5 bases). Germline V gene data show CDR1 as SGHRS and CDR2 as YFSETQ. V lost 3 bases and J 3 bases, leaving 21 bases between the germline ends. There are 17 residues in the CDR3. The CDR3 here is CASSWGTGLKLYYGYTF. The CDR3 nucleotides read TGCGCCAGCAGCTGGGGGACCGGTCTTAAACTATACTATGGCTACACCTTC. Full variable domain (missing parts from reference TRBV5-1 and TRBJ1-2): KAGVTQTPRYLIKTRGQQVTLSCSPISGHRSVSWYQQTPGQGLQFLFEYFSETQRNKGNFPGRFSGRQFSNSRSEMNVSTLELGDSALYLCASSWGTGLKLYYGYTFGSGTRLTVV.